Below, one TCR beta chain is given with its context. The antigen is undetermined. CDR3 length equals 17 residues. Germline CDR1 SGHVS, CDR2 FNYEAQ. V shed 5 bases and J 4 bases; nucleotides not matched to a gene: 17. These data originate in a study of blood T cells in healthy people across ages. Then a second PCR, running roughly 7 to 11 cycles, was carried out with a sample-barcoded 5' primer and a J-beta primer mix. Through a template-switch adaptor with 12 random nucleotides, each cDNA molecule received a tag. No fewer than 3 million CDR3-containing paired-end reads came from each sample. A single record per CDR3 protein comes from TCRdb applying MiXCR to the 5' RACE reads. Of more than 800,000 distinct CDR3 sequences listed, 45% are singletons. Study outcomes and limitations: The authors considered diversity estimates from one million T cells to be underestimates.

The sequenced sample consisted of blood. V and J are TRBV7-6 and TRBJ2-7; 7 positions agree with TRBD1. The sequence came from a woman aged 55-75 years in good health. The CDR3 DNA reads TGTGCCAGCAGCCAATTGACCCGGGACAGACGAGGATACGAGCAGTACTTC. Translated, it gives CASSQLTRDRRGYEQYF.